This T cell receptor beta chain was obtained from a study of vaccination and CD4 T cells after COVID-19. Concerning this clonotype itself: Its matching antigen is unknown.

Documented treatment: approximately nine-day PBMC culture with coronavirus spike peptide pools or control peptides (ViraFEST assay). Samples of CD4+ T cells were obtained from the unexposed donor before the COVID-19 pandemic (2011-2018). Once peptide pools had expanded antigen-specific T cells, ViraFEST sequenced TCRs. The CDR3 has 15 residues. V lost 6 bases and J lost 4, with 15 bases in between. The germline V gene has CDR1 MNHEY and CDR2 SMNVEV (reference sequence). The Oncomine TCR Beta short-read assay was applied to DNA of cultured CD4+ T cells. Genomic DNA was drawn out of CD4+ T cells grown in culture. TCRdb redid the calling of the PCR reads with MiXCR, one entry per CDR3 protein. This sample carries several thousand distinct CDR3 sequences, roughly 30% of them seen once, and the ten largest clones take roughly 23%. Study-level findings and limits: Analysis covered relatively few convalescent patients and lacked any early post-infection timepoints.

V is TRBV27 and J is TRBJ2-2; D is tentatively TRBD1 or TRBD2 (6 bases each). Sample: CD4+ T cells from blood, cultured in vitro. This sequence originates from a human donor in good health. Here the CDR3 DNA reads TGTGCCAGCAGGGGGGGCGCACTTCTCACCGGGGAGCTGTTTTTT. It translates to CASRGGALLTGELFF.